Shown below are 29 T cell receptor beta chains from a single sample sequenced in a study of shared clonotypes between healthy human individuals. Clones were read by immunoSEQ multiplex PCR, and TCRdb kept only the in-frame ones, dropping some. The sample has more than 1,200,000 clones; about 98.5% are singletons. Input material: naive CD4+ T cells sorted from blood. This sample's subset: CD45RA+ positively selected. Source of these receptors: a man aged 30 to 39 in good health.

V and J are TRBV7-2 and TRBJ2-3, with TRBD2 matching over 11 bases. Losses at the gene ends were 4 bases for V and 2 bases for J; bases not matched to a gene: 5. The CDR3 runs 16 residues. Looked up from germline, CDR1 is SGHTA and CDR2 is FQGNSA. The CDR3 DNA sequence: TGTGCCAGCAGCTCCTATAGCGGGAGGGCCACAGATACGCAGTATTTT. This sequence encodes CASSSYSGRATDTQYF.

V gene TRBV11-2 combines with J gene TRBJ2-7; 13 bases are a match to TRBD2. The V and J ends lost 5 bases and 1 base, in that order; junction bases with no gene match: 5. Per germline, CDR1 SGHAT and CDR2 FQNNGV. There are 16 residues in the CDR3. This CDR3 reads CASSAGTSGTSYEQYF. The CDR3 nucleotides are TGTGCCAGCAGCGCCGGGACTAGCGGGACATCCTACGAGCAGTACTTC.

The gene calls are TRBV9 and TRBJ1-3; D ambiguous. Germline CDR1 is SGDLS and CDR2 is YYNGEE. The CDR3 is 13 residues long. V gave up 3 bases and J gave up 1 base, with 5 bases separating them. The CDR3 sequence is CASSGISGNTIYF. The CDR3 DNA reads TGTGCCAGCAGCGGGATTTCTGGAAACACCATATATTTT.

The chain joins TRBV6-6 to TRBJ2-7; D gene unclear. This CDR3 contains 12 residues. The germline V gene has CDR1 MNHNY and CDR2 SVGAGI (reference sequence). V was trimmed by 5 bases and J by 6 bases, leaving 11 bases between them. Written as DNA, the CDR3 is TGTGCCAGCAGTCCTAGACTCGGCGAGCAGTACTTC. Translated: CASSPRLGEQYF.

This chain links TRBV2 with TRBJ1-3; D uncertain. In germline, CDR1 is SNHLY, CDR2 FYNNEI. The CDR3 length is 11 residues. Trimming took off 1 base at V and 8 bases at J, with 3 bases between the two ends. CDR3: CASSEGYTIYF. Here the CDR3 DNA reads TGTGCCAGCAGTGAAGGGTACACCATATATTTT.

The CDR3 DNA reads TGTGCCAGCAGCTTAGTTCGGACAGGGGTAGGGGTCTACAATGAGCAGTTCTTC. It yields the protein CASSLVRTGVGVYNEQFF. The chain couples TRBV11-2 to TRBJ2-1, with 9 bases fitting TRBD1. Per germline, CDR1 SGHAT and CDR2 FQNNGV. V lost 1 base, J lost 3 bases, and 10 bases stayed unmatched. CDR3 length equals 18 residues.

The chain recombines TRBV6-5 with TRBJ2-2; D might be TRBD2 (7 bases). The CDR3 extends over 13 amino acids. V lost 4 bases and J 11 bases, leaving 14 bases between the germline ends. Germline lookup yields CDR1 MNHEY and CDR2 SVGAGI. This CDR3 reads CASSSNGGRELFF. For the CDR3, the DNA is TGTGCCAGCAGTTCCAACGGGGGGCGCGAGCTGTTTTTT.

V gene TRBV5-1 combines with J gene TRBJ2-5; a weak D match, TRBD1 (6 bases). Trimming pared 3 bases from V and 4 bases from J, leaving 19 bases between. The CDR3 spans 16 residues. Germline lookup yields CDR1 SGHRS and CDR2 YFSETQ. The CDR3 sequence is CASSSNMYRERETQYF. In nucleotides, the CDR3 is TGCGCCAGCAGCTCAAATATGTACAGGGAGCGAGAGACCCAGTACTTC.

V usage is TRBV5-1 and J usage is TRBJ1-4, with D possibly being TRBD1 (6 bases). V was shortened by 1 base and J by 4 bases, with 11 bases between the two germline ends. The CDR3 has 15 residues. CDR1 is SGHRS and CDR2 is YFSETQ in the germline V gene. Here the CDR3 reads CASSLQGSFNEKLFF. DNA for the CDR3: TGCGCCAGCAGCTTGCAGGGGAGTTTTAATGAAAAACTGTTTTTT.

V and J are TRBV5-1 and TRBJ1-1; perhaps TRBD1 as D (6 bases). The V and J ends lost 4 bases and 2 bases respectively, with 12 bases between them. Germline assignment: CDR1 SGHRS and CDR2 YFSETQ. CDR3 length equals 14 residues. The CDR3 loop is CASSGGPGNTEAFF. CDR3 sequence (DNA): TGCGCCAGCAGCGGGGGGCCCGGAAACACTGAAGCTTTCTTT.

The rearrangement uses TRBV6-5 and TRBJ2-7, with a tentative D call TRBD1 (7 bases). V was shortened by 5 bases and J by 7 bases, with 15 bases between the two germline ends. In germline, CDR1 is MNHEY, CDR2 SVGAGI. The CDR3 covers 13 residues. CDR3 region: CASSQRTGGEQYF. The DNA of the CDR3 is TGTGCCAGCAGTCAACGGACAGGAGGGGAGCAGTACTTC.

This chain joins TRBV5-1 and TRBJ2-1; possible D gene TRBD2, 6 bases. V lost 0 bases and J lost 4, with 14 bases in between. Germline V lookup: CDR1 SGHRS, CDR2 YFSETQ. This CDR3 is built from 16 residues. The CDR3 here is CASSLVGGEGYNEQFF. The CDR3 bases are TGCGCCAGCAGCTTGGTGGGGGGAGAAGGGTACAATGAGCAGTTCTTC.

With respect to this clone: Other DNA sequences in this sample translate to the same CDR3. V is TRBV18 and J is TRBJ2-3; maybe TRBD2 (6 bases). Trimming pared 2 bases from V and 0 bases from J, leaving 9 bases between. Per germline, CDR1 KGHSH and CDR2 LQKENI. This CDR3 comprises 15 residues. The CDR3 sequence: CASSPISGSTDTQYF. CDR3 nucleotides: TGTGCCAGCTCACCAATTAGCGGTAGCACAGATACGCAGTATTTT.

The J gene is TRBJ2-7, the V gene TRBV6-1; 8 nucleotides match TRBD2. The CDR3 runs 13 residues. The trim removed 6 bases at V and 4 bases at J, leaving 5 bases unmatched. CDR1 is MNHNS, CDR2 SASEGT, per germline. Here the CDR3 reads CASREREWYEQYF. In DNA, the CDR3 is TGTGCCAGCAGGGAGCGGGAGTGGTACGAGCAGTACTTC.

This sequence joins TRBV5-1 and TRBJ1-2; 8 bases agree with TRBD1. The J segment lost 5 bases and the V segment lost 5 bases, leaving 8 bases of the junction unmatched. CDR1 and CDR2 (germline): SGHRS, YFSETQ. The CDR3 sequence is 14 residues long. The CDR3 loop is CASRPTGASYGYTF. The CDR3, as DNA: TGCGCCAGCAGGCCGACAGGGGCGTCTTATGGCTACACCTTC.

The chain carries TRBV7-2 and TRBJ2-5, with unresolved D. V was cut by 5 bases and J by 7 bases, with 14 bases left in between. The germline CDR1 and CDR2 sequences are SGHTA and FQGNSA. The CDR3 loop spans 13 amino acids. In DNA, the CDR3 is TGTGCCAGCAGCCCCCGGGCCCTGGGGACCCAGTACTTC. Translation: CASSPRALGTQYF.

The V call is TRBV18, the J call TRBJ1-1; D gene uncertain. V was shortened by 0 bases and J by 6 bases, with 17 bases between the two germline ends. Germline V CDR1 and CDR2: KGHSH, LQKENI. This CDR3 contains 16 residues. The CDR3 DNA reads as TGTGCCAGCTCACCACCCCAGGTCACCCTTGTCCCTGAAGCTTTCTTT. It codes for CASSPPQVTLVPEAFF.

The rearrangement uses TRBV5-1 and TRBJ2-4; the D gene could be TRBD1 or TRBD2 (5 bases each). Looked up from germline, CDR1 is SGHRS and CDR2 is YFSETQ. The CDR3 runs 14 residues. Trimming removed 5 bases from V and 0 bases from J, with 9 bases in between. CDR3 DNA sequence: TGCGCCAGCAGGGGGGACCTAGCCAAAAACATTCAGTACTTC. Its protein product is CASRGDLAKNIQYF.

The rearrangement links TRBV18 to TRBJ2-5; 9 nucleotides match TRBD1. V lost 8 bases, J lost 4 bases, and 2 bases stayed unmatched. There are 12 residues in the CDR3. The V gene's germline CDR1 is KGHSH and CDR2 LQKENI. This CDR3 reads CASETGGETQYF. CDR3 in DNA: TGTGCCAGCGAGACAGGGGGAGAGACCCAGTACTTC.

Note on this clone: Other DNA variants within this sample encode the same CDR3. The V call is TRBV18, the J call TRBJ1-1; 9 bases are shared with TRBD1. The CDR3 runs 13 residues. The trim removed 3 bases at V and 5 bases at J, leaving 1 base unmatched. Looked up from germline, CDR1 is KGHSH and CDR2 is LQKENI. The CDR3 sequence: CASSPGTGTEAFF. For the CDR3, the DNA is TGTGCCAGCTCACCCGGGACAGGGACTGAAGCTTTCTTT.

This clone was detected once. J is TRBJ2-1 and V is TRBV6-1, with 14 bases identical to TRBD2. Germline V gene sequence: CDR1 MNHNS, CDR2 SASEGT. This CDR3 is built from 15 residues. Trimming cost V 8 bases and J 5 bases; bases outside gene matches: 5. The CDR3 sequence is CASEGLAGAHNEQFF. Written as DNA, the CDR3 is TGTGCCAGCGAGGGACTAGCGGGAGCCCACAATGAGCAGTTCTTC.

This clone was seen once. The V gene is TRBV28, the J gene TRBJ1-5; 12 nucleotides match TRBD1. Germline CDR1 reads MDHEN; CDR2 reads SYDVKM. CDR3 size: 15 residues. The J segment lost 6 bases and the V segment lost 5 bases, leaving 5 bases of the junction unmatched. The CDR3 region is CASSMPGQGAQPQHF. The CDR3 nucleotides are TGTGCCAGCAGTATGCCGGGACAGGGGGCTCAGCCCCAGCATTTT.

This clone appeared a single time. This chain connects TRBV6-5 to TRBJ2-5, with TRBD2 matching over 10 bases. The CDR3 runs 15 residues. Trimming cost V 4 bases and J 4 bases; bases outside gene matches: 6. The germline CDR1 and CDR2 sequences are MNHEY and SVGAGI. The CDR3 sequence is CASSSPPSGRETQYF. For the CDR3, the DNA is TGTGCCAGCAGTTCCCCCCCTAGCGGGAGAGAGACCCAGTACTTC.

J is TRBJ1-4 and V is TRBV19; no clear D. From germline, CDR1 is LNHDA and CDR2 SQIVND (reference sequence). V was clipped by 0 bases and J by 13 bases, with 15 bases between them. This CDR3 comprises 14 residues. The CDR3 loop is CASSIDLLNEGLFF. The CDR3 nucleotides read TGTGCCAGTAGTATAGATCTGCTTAATGAGGGACTGTTTTTT.

A word on this clone: Other DNA sequences within the sample encode an identical CDR3. The V and J genes are TRBV5-1 and TRBJ2-3, with TRBD2 as a possible D gene (5 bases). CDR1 is SGHRS, CDR2 YFSETQ, per germline. The ends were cut back, 0 bases at V and 1 base at J, with 9 bases in the middle. The CDR3 totals 15 residues. The CDR3 DNA reads as TGCGCCAGCAGCTTGGTGGGTAGCGGCACAGATACGCAGTATTTT. It yields the protein CASSLVGSGTDTQYF.

This clone has only a few counts. The chain combines TRBV7-9 with TRBJ1-4; 10 nucleotides match TRBD1. The ends lost 5 bases at V and 7 bases at J; junction bases unmatched: 10. This CDR3 is built from 16 residues. Germline V gene data show CDR1 as SEHNR and CDR2 as FQNEAQ (reference sequence). Here the CDR3 reads CASSQPGQGLAEKLFF. CDR3 bases: TGTGCCAGCAGCCAACCGGGACAGGGGTTGGCTGAAAAACTGTTTTTT.

The rearrangement uses TRBV28 and TRBJ1-5; D is unclear. The CDR3 has 13 amino acids. V was clipped by 3 bases and J by 9 bases, with 12 bases between them. Germline-derived CDR1 and CDR2 are MDHEN and SYDVKM. CDR3 amino acids: CASSFGPKPPQHF. For the CDR3, the DNA is TGTGCCAGCAGTTTTGGGCCCAAACCGCCCCAGCATTTT.

This clone was observed a handful of times. The chain links TRBV7-9 to TRBJ1-2, with D unclear. The CDR3 consists of 10 residues. CDR1 and CDR2 from the germline V gene are SEHNR and FQNEAQ (reference sequence). Trimming pared 5 bases from V and 5 bases from J, leaving 3 bases between. CDR3 bases: TGTGCCAGCAGCCATTATGGCTACACCTTC. Protein product: CASSHYGYTF.

This chain joins TRBV14 and TRBJ2-7, with D perhaps TRBD1 or TRBD2 (5 bases each). V gave up 4 bases and J gave up 5 bases, with 24 bases separating them. Looked up from germline, CDR1 is SGHDN and CDR2 is FVKESK. The CDR3 contains 17 residues. As DNA, the CDR3 is TGTGCCAGCAGCCTAACCCGGCGACCGGGACCCGGCCACGAGCAGTACTTC. Translation gives CASSLTRRPGPGHEQYF.